This T cell receptor (beta chain) originates from a study of blood T cells in healthy people across ages. Findings of the study overall: TCR beta diversity per million T cells fell roughly linearly with age.

CDR3 size: 14 residues. Unmatched junction bases numbered 3, after V lost 8 bases and J lost 2 bases. Germline V CDR1 and CDR2: MNHEY, SMNVEV (reference sequence). Remarks on this clonotype: Antigen: not known.

The authors isolated at least 7 million PBMCs per sample. A second 7 to 11 cycle PCR used barcoded and J-beta primers. Each of the cDNA molecules was tagged by a template-switch adaptor with 12 random nucleotides. Via MiXCR, TCRdb re-called the 5' RACE reads, giving one row per CDR3 protein. The sample lists fewer than 2,000,000 distinct CDR3 sequences, approximately 39% occurring once. The rearrangement links TRBV27 to TRBJ2-3, with 11 nucleotides matching TRBD2. This TCR was recovered from a human donor in good health. Specimen: blood. The CDR3 nucleotides are TGTGCCAGCCAGGGACTAGCGGACACAGATACGCAGTATTTT. Its translation: CASQGLADTDTQYF.